The next 10 T cell receptor beta chains were all read from a single sample in a study of identical twins. MiXCR, applied by TCRdb to the 5' RACE reads, yields one record per CDR3 protein. The sample yields 690,000 or so distinct CDR3 sequences, more than 6.5% seen once. These data are also associated with another study on yellow fever vaccine responses in identical twins.

Material for sequencing was PBMCs. The receptors were sampled from a woman under 30 in good health.

This clonotype was observed a few times. The chain recombines TRBV20-1 with TRBJ2-7, with TRBD2 matching over 11 bases. V dropped 0 bases and J dropped 3; count of bases not matched to a gene: 7. This CDR3 has 16 amino acids. The germline V gene encodes CDR1 DFQATT and CDR2 SNEGSKA (reference sequence). The CDR3 DNA follows: TGCAGTGCTAGAGATTATGACGGGACTAGCGGCTACGAGCAGTACTTC. This gives the protein CSARDYDGTSGYEQYF.

This clonotype appeared a few times. This chain's CDR3 is CASSLLLTEQYF. The CDR3 nucleotides are TGTGCCAGCAGCCTGCTCCTAACCGAGCAGTACTTC. This chain connects TRBV7-8 to TRBJ2-7; D call uncertain. Germline CDR1 reads SGHVS; CDR2 reads FQNEAQ. CDR3 length: 12 residues. Trimming removed 5 bases from V and 6 bases from J, with 11 bases in between.

This clonotype was counted only a few times. The rearrangement joins TRBV29-1 to TRBJ2-1; tentative D call: TRBD2 (6 bases). There are 17 residues in the CDR3. Trimming left V 1 base short and J 8 bases short, with 24 bases between. In germline, CDR1 is SQVTM, CDR2 ANQGSEA. The CDR3 bases are TGCAGCGTTGAAGGGAGTAGCTTGGCGGGACGAGTCGATGAGCAGTTCTTC. This translates into CSVEGSSLAGRVDEQFF.

This clonotype was picked up a small number of times. The gene calls are TRBV5-1 and TRBJ1-1, with unresolved D. The V end was cut by 4 bases, the J end by 2 bases, with 18 bases between. CDR1 is SGHRS, CDR2 YFSETQ, per germline. The CDR3 has 16 amino acids. CDR3 region: CASSHKTSFNNTEAFF. For the CDR3, the DNA is TGCGCCAGCAGCCACAAGACAAGTTTTAACAACACTGAAGCTTTCTTT. Supplemented by reference TRBV5-1 and TRBJ1-1, the full variable domain reads KAGVTQTPRYLIKTRGQQVTLSCSPISGHRSVSWYQQTPGQGLQFLFEYFSETQRNKGNFPGRFSGRQFSNSRSEMNVSTLELGDSALYLCASSHKTSFNNTEAFFGQGTRLTVV.

The chain combines TRBV27 with TRBJ1-1; maybe TRBD1 (5 bases). CDR3 length equals 14 residues. Trimming shortened V by 0 bases and J by 5 bases, and 10 bases separated the two germline ends. Germline CDR1 MNHEY, CDR2 SMNVEV (reference sequence). The CDR3 loop is CASSLSPGTTEAFF. The CDR3 bases are TGTGCCAGCAGTTTATCCCCAGGGACGACTGAAGCTTTCTTT.

V is TRBV7-2 and J is TRBJ1-2, with no clear D. Germline loops: CDR1 SGHTA, CDR2 FQGNSA. Trimming took 0 bases from V and 5 from J, leaving 4 bases between them. The CDR3 spans 12 residues. CDR3 sequence: CASSLAGYGYTF. DNA for the CDR3: TGTGCCAGCAGCTTAGCCGGATATGGCTACACCTTC.

This clonotype was seen more than once but under ten times. The V and J genes are TRBV12-3 or TRBV12-4 and TRBJ1-1, with D hard to call. The CDR3 has 13 amino acids. V lost 8 bases and J lost 6, with 16 bases in between. The CDR3 nucleotides are TGTGCCAGCGATCAAAGTGGTAACGCTGAAGCTTTCTTT. This gives the protein CASDQSGNAEAFF.

The chain joins TRBV3-1 to TRBJ2-2; D may be TRBD2 (5 bases). Per the germline V gene, CDR1 is LGHDT and CDR2 is YNNKEL (reference sequence). The V and J ends lost 11 bases and 2 bases respectively, with 18 bases between them. The CDR3 length is 15 residues. The CDR3 spells CACCQALANTGELFF. The DNA for the CDR3 is TGTGCCTGCTGCCAAGCCCTAGCTAACACCGGGGAGCTGTTTTTT.

This clonotype turned up a few times. This sequence joins TRBV7-2 and TRBJ1-2, with no clear D. The germline V gene encodes CDR1 SGHTA and CDR2 FQGNSA. The CDR3 totals 13 residues. V lost 5 bases and J 7 bases, leaving 14 bases between the germline ends. Here the CDR3 reads CASSLELYAGYTF. The CDR3 DNA is TGTGCCAGCAGCCTCGAACTATATGCTGGCTACACCTTC.

This clonotype was found many times. This chain joins TRBV12-3 or TRBV12-4 and TRBJ2-2; the D gene is possibly TRBD1 (6 bases). This CDR3 region has 16 residues. V shed 6 bases and J shed 1 base, with 15 bases lying between them. CDR3 nucleotide sequence: TGTGCCAGCAGGCGGCAGGGGACACGGAACACCGGGGAGCTGTTTTTT. Translation: CASRRQGTRNTGELFF.